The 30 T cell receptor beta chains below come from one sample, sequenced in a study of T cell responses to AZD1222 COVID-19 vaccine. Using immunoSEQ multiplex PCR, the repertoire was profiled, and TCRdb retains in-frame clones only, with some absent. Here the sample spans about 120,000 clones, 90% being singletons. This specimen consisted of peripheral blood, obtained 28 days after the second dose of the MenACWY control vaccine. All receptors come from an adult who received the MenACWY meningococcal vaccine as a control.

CDR3 in DNA: TGTGCCAGTAGTATATCATTACGGGGCAGCGGTTCACCCCTCCACTTT. It specifies CASSISLRGSGSPLHF. The V and J genes are TRBV19 and TRBJ1-6; maybe TRBD1 (5 bases). V was trimmed by 2 bases and J by 9 bases, leaving 17 bases between them. The germline V gene encodes CDR1 LNHDA and CDR2 SQIVND (reference sequence). There are 16 residues in the CDR3.

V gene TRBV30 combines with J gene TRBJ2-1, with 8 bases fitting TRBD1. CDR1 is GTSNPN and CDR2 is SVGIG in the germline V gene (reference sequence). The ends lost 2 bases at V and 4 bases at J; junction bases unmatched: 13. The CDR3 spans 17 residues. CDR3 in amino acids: CAWSPPGAGGLYNEQFF. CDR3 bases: TGTGCCTGGAGTCCCCCGGGGGCAGGGGGCTTGTACAATGAGCAGTTCTTC.

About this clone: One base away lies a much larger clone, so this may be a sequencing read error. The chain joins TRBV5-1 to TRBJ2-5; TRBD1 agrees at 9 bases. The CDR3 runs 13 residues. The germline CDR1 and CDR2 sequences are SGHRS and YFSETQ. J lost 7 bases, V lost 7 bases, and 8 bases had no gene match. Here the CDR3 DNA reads TGCGCCAGCGCGGGACAGGGAGAAGGGACCCAGTACTTC. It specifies CASAGQGEGTQYF.

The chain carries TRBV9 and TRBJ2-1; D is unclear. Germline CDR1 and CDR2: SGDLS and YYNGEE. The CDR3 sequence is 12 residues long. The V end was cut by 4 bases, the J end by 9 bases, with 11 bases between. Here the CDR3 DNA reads TGTGCCAGCAGCTTCAGTTGGAGTGAGCAGTTCTTC. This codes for CASSFSWSEQFF.

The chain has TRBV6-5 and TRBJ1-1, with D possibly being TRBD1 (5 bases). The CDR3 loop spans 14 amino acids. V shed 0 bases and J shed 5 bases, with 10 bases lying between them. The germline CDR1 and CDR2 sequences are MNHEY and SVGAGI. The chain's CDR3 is CASSYSPGETEAFF. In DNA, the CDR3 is TGTGCCAGCAGTTACTCCCCGGGGGAGACTGAAGCTTTCTTT.

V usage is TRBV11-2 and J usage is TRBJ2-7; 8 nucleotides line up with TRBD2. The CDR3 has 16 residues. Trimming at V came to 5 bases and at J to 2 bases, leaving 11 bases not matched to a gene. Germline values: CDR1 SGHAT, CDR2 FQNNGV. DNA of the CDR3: TGTGCCAGCAGCCCCGGATGGGCGGGGGGACCCTACGAGCAGTACGTC. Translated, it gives CASSPGWAGGPYEQYV.

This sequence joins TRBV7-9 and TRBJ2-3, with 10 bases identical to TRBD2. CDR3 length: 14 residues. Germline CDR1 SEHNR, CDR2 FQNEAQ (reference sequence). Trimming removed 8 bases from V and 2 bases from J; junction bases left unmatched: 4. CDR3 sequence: CASPSGGATDTQYF. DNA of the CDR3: TGTGCCAGCCCAAGCGGGGGGGCCACAGATACGCAGTATTTT.

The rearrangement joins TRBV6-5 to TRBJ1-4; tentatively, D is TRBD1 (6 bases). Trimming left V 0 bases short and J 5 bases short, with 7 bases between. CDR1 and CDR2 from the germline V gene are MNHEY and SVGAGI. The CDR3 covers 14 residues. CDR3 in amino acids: CASSYSQGNEKLFF. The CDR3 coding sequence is TGTGCCAGCAGTTACTCACAGGGAAATGAAAAACTGTTTTTT.

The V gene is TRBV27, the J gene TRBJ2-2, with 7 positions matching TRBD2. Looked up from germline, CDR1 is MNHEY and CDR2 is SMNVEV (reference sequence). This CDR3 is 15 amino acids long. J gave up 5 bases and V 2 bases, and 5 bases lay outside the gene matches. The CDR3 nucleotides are TGTGCCAGCAGTTTAAAAGCGGGGTGGACCGGGGAGCTGTTTTTT. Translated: CASSLKAGWTGELFF.

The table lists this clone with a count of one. CDR3 nucleotides: TGTGTCGAAACAGGGGAGGGTGGCACTGAAGCTTTCTTT. Translating it yields CVETGEGGTEAFF. This sequence joins TRBV7-5 and TRBJ1-1. TRBV7-5 represents a pseudogene. The CDR3 extends over 13 amino acids.

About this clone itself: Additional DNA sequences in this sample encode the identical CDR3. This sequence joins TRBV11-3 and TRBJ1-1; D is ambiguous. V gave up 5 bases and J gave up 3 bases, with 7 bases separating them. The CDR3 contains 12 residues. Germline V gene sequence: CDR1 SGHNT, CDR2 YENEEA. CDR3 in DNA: TGTGCCAGCAGCCTTCGAGACACTGAAGCTTTCTTT. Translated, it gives CASSLRDTEAFF. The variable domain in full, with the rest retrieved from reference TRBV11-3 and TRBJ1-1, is EAGVVQSPRYKIIEKKQPVAFWCNPISGHNTLYWYLQNLGQGPELLIRYENEEAVDDSQLPKDRFSAERLKGVDSTLKIQPAELGDSAVYLCASSLRDTEAFFGQGTRLTVV.

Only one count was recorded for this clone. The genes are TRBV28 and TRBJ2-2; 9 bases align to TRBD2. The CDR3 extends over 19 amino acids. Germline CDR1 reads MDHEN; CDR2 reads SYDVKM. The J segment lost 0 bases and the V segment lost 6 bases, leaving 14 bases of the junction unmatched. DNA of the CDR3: TGTGCCAGCAGAATTTTTTTGTTAGCGGGGGAAGCGAACACCGGGGAGCTGTTTTTT. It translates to CASRIFLLAGEANTGELFF.

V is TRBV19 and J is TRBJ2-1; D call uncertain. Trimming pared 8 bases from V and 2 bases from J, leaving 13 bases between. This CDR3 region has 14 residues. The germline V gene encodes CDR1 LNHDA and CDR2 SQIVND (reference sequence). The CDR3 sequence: CASGPPVAYNEQFF. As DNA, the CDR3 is TGTGCCAGTGGACCACCAGTAGCCTACAATGAGCAGTTCTTC.

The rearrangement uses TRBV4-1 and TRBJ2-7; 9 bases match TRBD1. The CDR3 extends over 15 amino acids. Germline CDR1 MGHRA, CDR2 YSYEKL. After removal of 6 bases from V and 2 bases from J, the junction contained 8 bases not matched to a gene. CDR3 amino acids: CASSFTGTGTYEQYF. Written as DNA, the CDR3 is TGCGCCAGCAGTTTCACCGGGACAGGGACCTACGAGCAGTACTTC.

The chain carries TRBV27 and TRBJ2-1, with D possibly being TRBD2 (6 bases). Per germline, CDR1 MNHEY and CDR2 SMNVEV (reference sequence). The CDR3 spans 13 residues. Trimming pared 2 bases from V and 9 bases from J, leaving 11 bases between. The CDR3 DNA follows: TGTGCCAGCAGTTTAAAGGGGCGGGGTGAGCAGTTCTTC. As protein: CASSLKGRGEQFF.

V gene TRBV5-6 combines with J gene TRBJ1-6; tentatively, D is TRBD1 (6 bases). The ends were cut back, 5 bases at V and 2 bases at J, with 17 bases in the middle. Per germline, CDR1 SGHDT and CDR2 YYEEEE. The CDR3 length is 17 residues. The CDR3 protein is CASRGSGGSTYNSPLHF. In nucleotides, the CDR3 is TGTGCCAGCAGGGGCAGCGGGGGCAGCACCTATAATTCACCCCTCCACTTT.

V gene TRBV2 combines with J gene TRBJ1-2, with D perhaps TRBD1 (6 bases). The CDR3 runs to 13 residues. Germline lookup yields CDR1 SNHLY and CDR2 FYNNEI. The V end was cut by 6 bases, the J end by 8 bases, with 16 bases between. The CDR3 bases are TGTGCCAGCAGGCGGGAGACCGGGGGCGGCTACACCTTC. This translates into CASRRETGGGYTF.

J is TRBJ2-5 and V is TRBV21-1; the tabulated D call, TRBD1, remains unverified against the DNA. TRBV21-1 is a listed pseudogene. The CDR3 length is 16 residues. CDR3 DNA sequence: TGTGCCAGCAGCAACCAATTCGACAGGGATCAAGAGACCCAGTACTTC. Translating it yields CASSNQFDRDQETQYF.

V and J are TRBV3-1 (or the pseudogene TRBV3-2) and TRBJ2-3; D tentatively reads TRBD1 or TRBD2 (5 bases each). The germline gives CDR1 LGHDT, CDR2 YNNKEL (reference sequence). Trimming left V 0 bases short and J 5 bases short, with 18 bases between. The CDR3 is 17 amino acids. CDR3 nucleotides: TGTGCCAGCAGCCAAGATCCTGGCCAGGGAGTGGGAGATACGCAGTATTTT. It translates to CASSQDPGQGVGDTQYF.

The CDR3 here is CASSSRDRGKNGYTF. For the CDR3, the DNA is TGTGCCAGCAGTTCACGGGACAGGGGGAAGAATGGCTACACCTTC. V and J are TRBV28 and TRBJ1-2; 11 bases align to TRBD1. The CDR3 length is 15 residues. After removal of 4 bases from V and 6 bases from J, the junction contained 7 bases not matched to a gene. CDR1 MDHEN and CDR2 SYDVKM come from the germline V gene.

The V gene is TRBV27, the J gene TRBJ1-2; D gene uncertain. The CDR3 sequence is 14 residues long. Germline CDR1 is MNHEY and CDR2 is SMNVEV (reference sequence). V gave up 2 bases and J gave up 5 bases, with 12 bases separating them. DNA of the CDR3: TGTGCCAGCAGTTTAAATTTTCGGGGTTATGGCTACACCTTC. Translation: CASSLNFRGYGYTF.

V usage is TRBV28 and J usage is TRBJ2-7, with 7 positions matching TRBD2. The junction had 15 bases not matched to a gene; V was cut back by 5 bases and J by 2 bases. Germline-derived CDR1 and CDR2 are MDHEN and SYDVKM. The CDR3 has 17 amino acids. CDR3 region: CASSPNYASGLPYEQYF. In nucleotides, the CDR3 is TGTGCCAGCAGTCCCAACTACGCTAGCGGACTACCCTACGAGCAGTACTTC.

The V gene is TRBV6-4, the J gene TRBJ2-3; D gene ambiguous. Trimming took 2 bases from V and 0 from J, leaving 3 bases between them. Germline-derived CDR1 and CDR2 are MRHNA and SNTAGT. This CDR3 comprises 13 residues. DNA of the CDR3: TGTGCCAGCAGTGACAGGAGCACAGATACGCAGTATTTT. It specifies CASSDRSTDTQYF.

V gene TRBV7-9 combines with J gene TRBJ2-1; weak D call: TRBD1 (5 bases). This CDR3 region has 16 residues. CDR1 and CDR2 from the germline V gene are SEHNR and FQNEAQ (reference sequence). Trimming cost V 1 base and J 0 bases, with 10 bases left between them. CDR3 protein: CASSLVWQGSYNEQFF. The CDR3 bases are TGTGCCAGCAGCTTAGTTTGGCAGGGCTCCTACAATGAGCAGTTCTTC.

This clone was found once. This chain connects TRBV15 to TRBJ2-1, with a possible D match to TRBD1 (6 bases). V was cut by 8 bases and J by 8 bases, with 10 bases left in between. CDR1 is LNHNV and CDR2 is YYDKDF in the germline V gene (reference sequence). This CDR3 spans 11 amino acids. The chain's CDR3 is CATQYRDEQFF. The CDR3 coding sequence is TGTGCCACCCAATACAGGGATGAGCAGTTCTTC.

The CDR3 bases are TGTGCCAGCCGCTCCGGGCGGACTCCACCTTACGAGCAGTACTTC. Protein sequence: CASRSGRTPPYEQYF. V and J are TRBV7-8 and TRBJ2-7, with D tentatively TRBD2 (5 bases). Germline V lookup: CDR1 SGHVS, CDR2 FQNEAQ. V lost 8 bases and J lost 4, with 21 bases in between. The CDR3 consists of 15 residues.

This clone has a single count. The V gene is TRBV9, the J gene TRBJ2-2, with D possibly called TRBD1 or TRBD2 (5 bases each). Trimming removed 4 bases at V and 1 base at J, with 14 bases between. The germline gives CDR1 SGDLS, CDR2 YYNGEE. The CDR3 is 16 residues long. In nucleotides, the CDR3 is TGTGCCAGCAGCCCAAAAAGAGGGGAGAACACCGGGGAGCTGTTTTTT. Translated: CASSPKRGENTGELFF.

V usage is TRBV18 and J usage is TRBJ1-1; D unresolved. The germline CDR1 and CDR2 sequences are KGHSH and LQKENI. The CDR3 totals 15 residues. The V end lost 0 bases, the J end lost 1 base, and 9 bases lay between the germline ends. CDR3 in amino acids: CASSPPTRPNTEAFF. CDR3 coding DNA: TGTGCCAGCTCACCACCGACCAGGCCGAACACTGAAGCTTTCTTT. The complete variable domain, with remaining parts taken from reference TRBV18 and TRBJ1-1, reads NAGVMQNPRHLVRRRGQEARLRCSPMKGHSHVYWYRQLPEEGLKFMVYLQKENIIDESGMPKERFSAEFPKEGPSILRIQQVVRGDSAAYFCASSPPTRPNTEAFFGQGTRLTVV.

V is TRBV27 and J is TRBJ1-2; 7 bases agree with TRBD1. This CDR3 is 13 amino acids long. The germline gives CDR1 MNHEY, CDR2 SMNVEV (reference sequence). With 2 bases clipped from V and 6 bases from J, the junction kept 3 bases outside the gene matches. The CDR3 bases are TGTGCCAGCAGTTTAGGAGGGGGCGATGGCTACACCTTC. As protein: CASSLGGGDGYTF.

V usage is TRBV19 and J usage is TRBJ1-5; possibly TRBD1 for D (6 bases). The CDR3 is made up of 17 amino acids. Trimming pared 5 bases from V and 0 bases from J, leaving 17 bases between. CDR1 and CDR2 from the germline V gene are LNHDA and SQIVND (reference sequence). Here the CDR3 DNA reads TGTGCCAGTAGTGACCCCAGGGGCTCCTATAGCAATCAGCCCCAGCATTTT. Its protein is CASSDPRGSYSNQPQHF.